This T cell receptor beta chain was recorded in a study of breast tumors, draining lymph nodes, adjacent tissues. Findings and limits, study-wide: Tumor and nontumor repertoires were significantly more similar in luminal-like than in basal-like breast cancer. Tumors had less TCR diversity than lymph nodes, more than nontumor tissue.

TCRdb fed the multiplex PCR reads into MiXCR, producing one record per CDR3 protein. The top ten clones hold around 4.5% of a sample with 190,000 or so distinct CDR3 sequences, 25% to 40% of them seen once. Many counts were recorded for this clonotype. Its antigen is unknown. The CDR3 runs to 16 residues. Germline-derived CDR1 and CDR2 are SGHTA and FQGNSA. With V trimmed by 7 bases and J by 0 bases, 9 bases remained unmatched. Breast cancer patients provided tissue from their axillary draining lymph nodes. The origin of this receptor is a female donor with breast cancer. Some clones in this sample may be carry-over from other donors' samples. The specimen sequenced was axillary lymph node tissue. The chain has TRBV7-2 and TRBJ2-3; 8 positions match TRBD2. The CDR3 here is CASNLRVAGSTDTQYF. The CDR3 DNA sequence: TGTGCCAGCAACCTACGGGTAGCGGGGAGCACAGATACGCAGTATTTT.